The T cell receptor beta chain under discussion was sequenced for a study of cytomegalovirus exposure and HLA in healthy donors. This CDR3 has 14 residues. V lost 0 bases and J lost 3; bases outside the gene matches: 2. The V gene's germline CDR1 is SGHRS and CDR2 YFSETQ. The table came from immunoSEQ multiplex PCR; TCRdb's copy has only in-frame clones and leaves some out. In the table there are over 85,000 clones, 80% to 85% of which are singletons. The receptor's source is a woman aged 18-35 years in good health and CMV-seropositive. The V call is TRBV5-1, the J call TRBJ1-1, with 7 positions matching TRBD1. The specimen was PBMCs. In DNA form, the CDR3 reads TGCGCCAGCAGCTTGGTCAGGGGGGACACTGAAGCTTTCTTT. It is translated as CASSLVRGDTEAFF.